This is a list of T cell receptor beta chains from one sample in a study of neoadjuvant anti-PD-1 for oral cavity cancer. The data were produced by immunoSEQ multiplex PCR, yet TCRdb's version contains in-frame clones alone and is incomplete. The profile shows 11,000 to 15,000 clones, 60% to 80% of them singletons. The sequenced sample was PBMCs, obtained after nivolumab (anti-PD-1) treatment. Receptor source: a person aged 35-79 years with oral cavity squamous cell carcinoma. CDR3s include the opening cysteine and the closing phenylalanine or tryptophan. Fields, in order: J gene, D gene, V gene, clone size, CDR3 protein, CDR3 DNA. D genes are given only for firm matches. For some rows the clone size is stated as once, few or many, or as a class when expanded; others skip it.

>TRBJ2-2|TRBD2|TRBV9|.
CASSVGLARSSNTGELFF
TGTGCCAGCAGCGTGGGACTAGCGCGATCTTCGAACACCGGGGAGCTGTTTTTT
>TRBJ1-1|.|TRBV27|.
CASSFQGQNTEAFF
TGTGCCAGCAGTTTCCAGGGACAGAACACTGAAGCTTTCTTT
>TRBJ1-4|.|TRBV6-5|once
CATLGWGSGKKLFF
TGTGCCACCCTAGGCTGGGGGAGTGGTAAAAAACTGTTTTTT
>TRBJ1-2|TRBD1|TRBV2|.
CARWAGGNYGYTF
TGTGCCCGTTGGGCAGGGGGCAACTATGGCTACACCTTC
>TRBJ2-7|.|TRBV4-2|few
CASSQDWKGPRAEQYF
TGTGCCAGCAGCCAAGATTGGAAGGGACCCAGGGCCGAGCAGTACTTC
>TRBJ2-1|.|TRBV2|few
CASLRAFNEQFF
TGTGCCAGCCTCCGCGCGTTCAATGAGCAGTTCTTC
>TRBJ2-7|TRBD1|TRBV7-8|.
CASSSGQVLGQYF
TGTGCCAGCAGCTCCGGACAGGTCCTAGGGCAGTACTTC
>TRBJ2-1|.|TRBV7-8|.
CASSFRDTYNEQFF
TGTGCCAGCAGCTTCCGGGACACCTACAATGAGCAGTTCTTC
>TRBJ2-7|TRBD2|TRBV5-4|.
CASSLGRAGAAYEQYF
TGTGCCAGCAGCTTGGGCCGAGCGGGAGCGGCCTACGAGCAGTACTTC
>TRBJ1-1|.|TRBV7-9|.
CASSPGQIEAFF
TGTGCCAGCAGCCCCGGACAGATTGAAGCTTTCTTT
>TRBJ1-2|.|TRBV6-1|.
CASFSPGPLYGYTF
TGTGCCAGCTTCAGTCCCGGTCCCCTCTATGGCTACACCTTC
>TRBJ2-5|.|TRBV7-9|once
CASSLVWSFGETQYF
TGTGCCAGCAGCTTAGTGTGGTCATTTGGGGAGACCCAGTACTTC
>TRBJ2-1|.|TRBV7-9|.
CASRLESKIAGEQFF
TGTGCCAGCAGATTGGAGTCAAAGATCGCCGGTGAGCAGTTCTTC
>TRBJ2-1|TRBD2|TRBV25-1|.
CASRSGGAPNDKQFF
TGTGCCAGCCGTAGCGGGGGGGCTCCTAATGATAAGCAGTTCTTC
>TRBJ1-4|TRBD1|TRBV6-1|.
CASRRGQGADEKLFF
TGTGCCAGCAGAAGGGGACAGGGGGCGGATGAAAAACTGTTTTTT
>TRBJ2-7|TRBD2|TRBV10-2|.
CASTPTFLAGGEQYF
TGCGCCAGCACCCCCACGTTCCTAGCGGGAGGCGAGCAGTACTTC
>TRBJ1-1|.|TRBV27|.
CASRPGGNTEAFF
TGTGCCAGCCGACCGGGGGGGAACACTGAAGCTTTCTTT
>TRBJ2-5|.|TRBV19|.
CASSPGLYGTQYF
TGTGCCAGTAGCCCGGGCCTTTACGGGACCCAGTACTTC
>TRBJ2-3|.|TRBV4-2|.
CASSQERLRTDTQYF
TGTGCCAGCAGCCAAGAGAGGCTGCGCACAGATACGCAGTATTTT
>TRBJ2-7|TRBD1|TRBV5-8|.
CASRRTGTSYEQYF
TGTGCCAGCAGGCGGACAGGGACCTCCTACGAGCAGTACTTC
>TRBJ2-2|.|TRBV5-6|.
CASSLDENTGELFF
TGTGCCAGCAGCTTGGATGAGAACACCGGGGAGCTGTTTTTT
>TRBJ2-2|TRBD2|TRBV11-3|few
CASSLDKGGSAHTGELFF
TGTGCCAGCAGCTTAGATAAGGGCGGGAGCGCCCACACCGGGGAGCTGTTTTTT
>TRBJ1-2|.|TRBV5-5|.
CASSRGEVIGGHGYTF
TGTGCCAGCAGCAGGGGGGAGGTAATCGGAGGGCATGGCTACACCTTC
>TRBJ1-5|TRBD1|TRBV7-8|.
CASSTYRGGSNQPQHF
TGTGCCAGCAGCACGTACAGGGGAGGCAGCAATCAGCCCCAGCATTTT
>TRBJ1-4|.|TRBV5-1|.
CASSLGQEREKLFF
TGCGCCAGCAGCCTGGGACAAGAGCGGGAAAAACTGTTTTTT
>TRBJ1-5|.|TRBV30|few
CAWSVRRNQPQHF
TGTGCCTGGAGTGTAAGGCGAAATCAGCCCCAGCATTTT
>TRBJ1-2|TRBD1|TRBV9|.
CASSVEGTGVNYGYTF
TGTGCCAGCAGCGTAGAGGGGACAGGGGTTAACTATGGCTACACCTTC
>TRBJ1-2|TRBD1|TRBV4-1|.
CASSQGFRDRSYGYTF
TGCGCCAGCAGCCAAGGGTTCCGGGACAGATCCTATGGCTACACCTTC
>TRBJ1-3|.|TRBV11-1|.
CASSARSRRNTIYF
TGTGCCAGCAGCGCGCGCTCCCGGCGGAACACCATATATTTT
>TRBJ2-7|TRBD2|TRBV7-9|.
CASSLGTSGRAREQYF
TGTGCCAGCAGCTTAGGAACTAGCGGGAGGGCCCGGGAGCAGTACTTC
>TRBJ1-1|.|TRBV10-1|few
CASSERLNTEAFF
TGCGCCAGCAGTGAAAGGCTGAACACTGAAGCTTTCTTT
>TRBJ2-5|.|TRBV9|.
CASSVGGGGPQETQYF
TGTGCCAGCAGCGTAGGGGGAGGCGGGCCACAAGAGACCCAGTACTTC
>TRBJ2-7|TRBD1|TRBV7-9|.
CASSLGQGKNEQYF
TGTGCCAGCAGCTTGGGACAGGGGAAGAACGAGCAGTACTTC